The 27 T cell receptor beta chains below were found in one sample sequenced in a study of blood T cells in healthy people across ages. A second PCR, run for about 6 to 11 cycles, used a sample-barcoded 5' primer plus a J-beta primer mix. MiXCR was run by TCRdb on the 5' RACE reads, yielding one entry per CDR3 protein. The data show over a million distinct CDR3 sequences, approximately 42% seen once. Sequencing was performed on blood. These TCRs come from a woman aged 18-35 years in good health.

This clonotype has a handful of counts. The chain uses TRBV12-3 or TRBV12-4 and TRBJ2-3, with D perhaps matching TRBD1 or TRBD2 (6 bases each). V was clipped by 3 bases and J by 1 base, with 17 bases between them. The CDR3 consists of 17 residues. The CDR3 loop reads CASSFEGGPGGTDTQYF. CDR3 DNA: TGTGCCAGCAGTTTTGAGGGGGGACCGGGGGGCACAGATACGCAGTATTTT.

This clonotype was counted ten times or more. The CDR3 spells CSVGGQTYEQYF. The DNA of the CDR3 is TGCAGCGTTGGGGGACAAACCTACGAGCAGTACTTC. This rearrangement joins TRBV29-1 to TRBJ2-7, with D possibly matching TRBD1 (6 bases). In germline, CDR1 is SQVTM, CDR2 ANQGSEA. Trimming took off 4 bases at V and 2 bases at J, with 9 bases between the two ends. This CDR3 comprises 12 residues.

The gene calls are TRBV4-2 and TRBJ1-2; tentative D call: TRBD1 (6 bases). The germline V and J ends were trimmed by 1 base and 7 bases, with 19 bases remaining between them. This CDR3 contains 16 residues. Germline CDR1 is LGHNA and CDR2 is YNFKEQ. The CDR3 DNA is TGTGCCAGCAGCCAAGGAAGATCAGGCGGAGGGGGTGGCTACACCTTC. The encoded protein is CASSQGRSGGGGGYTF.

This clonotype was seen many times. The V and J genes are TRBV7-2 and TRBJ2-1; no clear D. The CDR3 sequence is 15 residues long. In germline, CDR1 is SGHTA, CDR2 FQGNSA. Deletions cut 5 bases from V and 0 bases from J, with 11 bases between. DNA for the CDR3: TGTGCCAGCAGCCCTGGGTCTGCCTCCTACAATGAGCAGTTCTTC. It codes for CASSPGSASYNEQFF.

This clonotype occurred once. The chain has TRBV27 and TRBJ2-1, with TRBD2 as a possible D gene (6 bases). The CDR3 extends over 13 amino acids. V lost 10 bases and J lost 2, with 12 bases in between. Germline lookup yields CDR1 MNHEY and CDR2 SMNVEV (reference sequence). CDR3 residues: CATQPGAYNEQFF. For the CDR3, the DNA is TGTGCCACTCAGCCGGGGGCCTACAATGAGCAGTTCTTC.

The V call is TRBV12-3 or TRBV12-4, the J call TRBJ1-1; D uncertain. This CDR3 has 14 amino acids. V shed 4 bases and J shed 7 bases, with 16 bases lying between them. CDR3 region: CASSSPGGLLEAFF. The CDR3 bases are TGTGCCAGCAGTTCTCCGGGTGGCCTACTTGAAGCTTTCTTT.

CDR3 coding DNA: TGTGCCAGCAGTCAAAGACCGGGAGGGGTTGATGAGCAGTACTTC. As protein: CASSQRPGGVDEQYF. The rearrangement links TRBV12-3 or TRBV12-4 to TRBJ2-7; 8 bases align to TRBD2. V shed 5 bases and J 7 bases; nucleotides not matched to a gene: 13. CDR3 length: 15 residues.

This clonotype turned up a few times. The V and J genes are TRBV12-5 and TRBJ2-1; D is possibly TRBD2 (5 bases). The V end was cut by 6 bases, the J end by 0 bases, with 6 bases between. The CDR3 runs to 13 residues. Germline CDR1 reads LGHNT; CDR2 reads FRNRAP. The CDR3 DNA sequence: TGTGCTAGTGGACGGGGCTCCTACAATGAGCAGTTCTTC. Encoded protein: CASGRGSYNEQFF.

The DNA for the CDR3 is TGCAGTGCTAGAGGTTCAGTCGGACCCTACGAGCAGTACTTC. This gives the protein CSARGSVGPYEQYF. The J gene is TRBJ2-7, the V gene TRBV20-1; no firm D call. Trimming took off 1 base at V and 2 bases at J, with 12 bases between the two ends. This CDR3 spans 14 amino acids. Per the germline V gene, CDR1 is DFQATT and CDR2 is SNEGSKA (reference sequence).

The gene calls are TRBV28 and TRBJ1-5; 8 nucleotides agree with TRBD1. The V gene end was trimmed by 3 bases and the J gene end by 6 bases; junction bases not matched to a gene: 4. The germline gives CDR1 MDHEN, CDR2 SYDVKM. The CDR3 runs 14 residues. As DNA, the CDR3 is TGTGCCAGCAGTTTTCGACAGGGGACTCAGCCCCAGCATTTT. Translating gives CASSFRQGTQPQHF.

This sequence joins TRBV6-5 and TRBJ2-6, with 8 bases that match TRBD2. After removal of 8 bases from V and 2 bases from J, the junction contained 5 bases not matched to a gene. CDR1 MNHEY and CDR2 SVGAGI come from the germline V gene. The CDR3 runs 15 residues. The CDR3 DNA is TGTGCCAGCCGGGGGGGAGCCCCTGGGGCCAACGTCCTGACTTTC. This codes for CASRGGAPGANVLTF.

This chain joins TRBV7-2 and TRBJ2-3; the D gene is possibly TRBD1 (7 bases). CDR3 length: 15 amino acids. The V gene's germline CDR1 is SGHTA and CDR2 FQGNSA. V dropped 5 bases and J dropped 11 bases, with 23 bases sitting between them. CDR3 sequence reads: CASSQEGAPYRLQYF. The CDR3 nucleotides are TGTGCCAGCAGCCAGGAGGGGGCTCCCTATAGGCTGCAGTATTTT.

The chain has TRBV12-3 or TRBV12-4 and TRBJ1-1, with unresolved D. With 5 bases removed from V and 4 bases from J, the gap between germline ends came to 11 bases. The CDR3 has 13 amino acids. The CDR3 loop reads CASSRGRSTEAFF. DNA for the CDR3: TGTGCCAGCAGTCGAGGGAGGTCCACTGAAGCTTTCTTT.

V and J are TRBV20-1 and TRBJ1-4, with TRBD1 matching over 7 bases. The length of the CDR3 is 14 residues. V lost 3 bases to trimming and J lost 5 bases; unmatched junction nucleotides: 6. The germline V gene has CDR1 DFQATT and CDR2 SNEGSKA (reference sequence). Written as DNA, the CDR3 is TGCAGTGCTAGGAGACAGGGATTGAATGAAAAACTGTTTTTT. It encodes CSARRQGLNEKLFF.

V gene TRBV28 combines with J gene TRBJ2-3; 7 nucleotides line up with TRBD2. Germline CDR1 and CDR2: MDHEN and SYDVKM. V dropped 2 bases and J dropped 6; count of bases not matched to a gene: 17. The CDR3 consists of 18 residues. The CDR3 here is CASSLGILWDYQDDTQYF. In DNA, the CDR3 is TGTGCCAGCAGTTTAGGGATCCTGTGGGACTACCAGGACGATACGCAGTATTTT.

V usage is TRBV13 and J usage is TRBJ2-3; the D gene could be TRBD1 or TRBD2 (6 bases each). There are 16 residues in the CDR3. Trimming took off 5 bases at V and 6 bases at J, with 21 bases between the two ends. Germline loops: CDR1 PRHDT, CDR2 FYEKMQ (reference sequence). DNA of the CDR3: TGTGCCAGCAGCCCGCCCCCCCGGGGGCCGGGTGATACGCAGTATTTT. Translated: CASSPPPRGPGDTQYF.

This clonotype appeared many times. This chain connects TRBV6-5 to TRBJ2-1; 8 bases map to TRBD2. From germline, CDR1 is MNHEY and CDR2 SVGAGI. Losses at the gene ends were 5 bases for V and 0 bases for J; bases not matched to a gene: 6. This CDR3 region has 16 residues. CDR3 protein: CASSRLSGNSYNEQFF. Here the CDR3 DNA reads TGTGCCAGCAGTCGCCTTAGCGGGAACTCCTACAATGAGCAGTTCTTC.

The chain recombines TRBV7-8 with TRBJ2-7; D is ambiguous. CDR1 is SGHVS and CDR2 is FQNEAQ in the germline V gene. V dropped 0 bases and J dropped 1 base, with 10 bases sitting between them. This CDR3 has 15 amino acids. DNA of the CDR3: TGTGCCAGCAGCTTAGCGGGTCAGCCTTCCTACGAGCAGTACTTC. It codes for CASSLAGQPSYEQYF.

This clonotype was seen only a few times. This rearrangement joins TRBV10-1 to TRBJ2-3; either TRBD1 or TRBD2 may fit D (7 bases each). The CDR3 length is 14 residues. CDR1 is WNHNN, CDR2 SYGVQD, per germline (reference sequence). V was trimmed by 3 bases and J by 4 bases, leaving 11 bases between them. Here the CDR3 reads CASSEQGRADTQYF. The CDR3 bases are TGCGCCAGCAGTGAACAGGGGAGGGCAGATACGCAGTATTTT.

In the case of this clonotype: Its ends do not fully match the called genes, so a read error is possible. The chain has TRBV20-1 and TRBJ2-3; D perhaps matches TRBD1 (5 bases). The CDR3 totals 14 residues. Germline CDR1 DFQATT, CDR2 SNEGSKA (reference sequence). The CDR3 DNA follows: TGCAGTGTTAGAGATGGAAGGGGTACAGATACGCAGTATTTT. It translates to CSVRDGRGTDTQYF.

This clonotype was recorded a few times. This rearrangement joins TRBV27 to TRBJ1-1; no clear D gene. V lost 4 bases, J lost 3 bases, and 15 bases lay in between. The CDR3 contains 15 residues. The germline V gene has CDR1 MNHEY and CDR2 SMNVEV (reference sequence). CDR3 in amino acids: CASSSWAVQYTEAFF. CDR3 nucleotides: TGTGCCAGCAGTTCCTGGGCAGTACAGTACACTGAAGCTTTCTTT.

V and J are TRBV20-1 and TRBJ2-5; TRBD2 aligns across 9 bases. Germline V CDR1 and CDR2: DFQATT, SNEGSKA (reference sequence). The CDR3 sequence is 14 residues long. J lost 0 bases, V lost 7 bases, and 6 bases had no gene match. CDR3 in amino acids: CSGRASGNQETQYF. The CDR3 coding sequence is TGCAGTGGTCGGGCTAGCGGGAACCAAGAGACCCAGTACTTC.

This sequence joins TRBV25-1 and TRBJ2-7; 11 bases map to TRBD2. The CDR3 sequence is 14 residues long. V trimming: 10 bases; J trimming: 6 bases; junction bases outside the gene matches: 11. CDR1 and CDR2 (germline): MGHDK, SYGVNS. CDR3 loop: CATELAGASSEQYF. The CDR3 DNA reads as TGTGCCACCGAACTAGCGGGAGCTTCCAGCGAGCAGTACTTC.

The rearrangement uses TRBV20-1 and TRBJ1-5, with 11 bases identical to TRBD1. The germline V gene encodes CDR1 DFQATT and CDR2 SNEGSKA (reference sequence). The length of the CDR3 is 16 residues. The ends lost 5 bases at V and 7 bases at J; junction bases unmatched: 13. CDR3 DNA sequence: TGCAGTGCTCGCCTTCACCGGGACAGGGGGGGACAGCCCCAGCATTTT. As protein: CSARLHRDRGGQPQHF.

This rearrangement joins TRBV9 to TRBJ2-7; 15 bases are a match to TRBD2. This CDR3 has 16 amino acids. The germline gives CDR1 SGDLS, CDR2 YYNGEE. V was clipped by 4 bases and J by 7 bases; unmatched bases: 9. This CDR3 reads CASSRTSGGAVNEQYF. The CDR3 region has the DNA TGTGCCAGCAGCCGGACTAGCGGGGGGGCCGTCAATGAGCAGTACTTC.

J is TRBJ1-2 and V is TRBV20-1; D perhaps matches TRBD1 (5 bases). The CDR3 is 12 residues long. Trimming cost V 6 bases and J 0 bases, with 8 bases left between them. Looked up from germline, CDR1 is DFQATT and CDR2 is SNEGSKA (reference sequence). The DNA of the CDR3 is TGCAGTGCGCAGGGTTCTAACTATGGCTACACCTTC. It codes for CSAQGSNYGYTF.

This sequence joins TRBV12-3 or TRBV12-4 and TRBJ1-1; D remains unclear. V was pared by 6 bases and J by 11 bases, with 13 bases between. This CDR3 is 11 amino acids long. The CDR3: CASRPEVGAFF. CDR3 DNA sequence: TGTGCCAGCAGACCAGAGGTCGGGGCTTTCTTT.